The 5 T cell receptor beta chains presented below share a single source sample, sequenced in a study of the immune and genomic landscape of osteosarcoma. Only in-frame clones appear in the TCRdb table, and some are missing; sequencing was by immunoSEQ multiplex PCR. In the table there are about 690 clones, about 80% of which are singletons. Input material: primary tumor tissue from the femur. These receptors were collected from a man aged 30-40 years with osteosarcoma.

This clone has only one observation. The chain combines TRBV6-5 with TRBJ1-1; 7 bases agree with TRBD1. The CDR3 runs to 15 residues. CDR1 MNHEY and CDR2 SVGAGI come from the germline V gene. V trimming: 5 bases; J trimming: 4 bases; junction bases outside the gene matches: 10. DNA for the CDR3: TGTGCCAGCAGTCCCCGGGACAGATTGGTCACTGAAGCTTTCTTT. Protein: CASSPRDRLVTEAFF.

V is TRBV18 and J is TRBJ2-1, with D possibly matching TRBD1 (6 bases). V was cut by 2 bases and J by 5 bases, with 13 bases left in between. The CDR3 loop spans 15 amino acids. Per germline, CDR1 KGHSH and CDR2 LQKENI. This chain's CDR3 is CASSPERQAHNEQFF. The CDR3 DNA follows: TGTGCCAGCTCACCAGAGCGACAGGCGCACAATGAGCAGTTCTTC.

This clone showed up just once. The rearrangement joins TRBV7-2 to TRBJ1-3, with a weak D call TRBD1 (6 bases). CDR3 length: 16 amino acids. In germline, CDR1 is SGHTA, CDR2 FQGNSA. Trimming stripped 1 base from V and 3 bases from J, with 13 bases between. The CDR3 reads CASSLGGRGYGNTIYF. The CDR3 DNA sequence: TGTGCCAGCAGCTTAGGTGGCAGGGGTTATGGAAACACCATATATTTT. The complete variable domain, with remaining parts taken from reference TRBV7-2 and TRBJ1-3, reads GAGVSQSPSNKVTEKGKDVELRCDPISGHTALYWYRQSLGQGLEFLIYFQGNSAPDKSGLPSDRFSAERTGGSVSTLTIQRTQQEDSAVYLCASSLGGRGYGNTIYFGEGSWLTVV.

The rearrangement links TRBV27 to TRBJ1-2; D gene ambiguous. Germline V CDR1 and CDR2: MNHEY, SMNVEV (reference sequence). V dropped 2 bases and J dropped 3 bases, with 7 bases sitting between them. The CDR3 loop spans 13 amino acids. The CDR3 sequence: CASSLGLYYGYTF. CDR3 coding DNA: TGTGCCAGCAGTTTAGGGCTCTACTATGGCTACACCTTC.

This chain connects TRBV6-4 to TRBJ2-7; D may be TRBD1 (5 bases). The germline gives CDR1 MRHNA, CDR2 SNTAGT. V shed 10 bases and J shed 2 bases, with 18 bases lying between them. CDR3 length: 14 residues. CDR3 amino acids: CAIHRCVGAYEQYF. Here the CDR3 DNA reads TGTGCCATCCACAGGTGCGTAGGCGCCTACGAGCAGTACTTC.